The clone carrying this T cell receptor beta chain occurred a few times. No antigen is known for it. This PCR relied on a set of 60 Vbeta primers and 13 Jbeta primers. Profiling relied on immunoSEQ multiplex PCR, and the TCRdb table lists in-frame clones only, not all of them. The sample lists approximately 150,000 clones; roughly 10% were seen once. Donors were ostensibly healthy at sampling, although undocumented immune exposures were probable. The record originates from a study of cytomegalovirus exposure and HLA in healthy donors. Overall study results and limits: In a later analysis, the majority of CMV-associated beta chains seemingly showed HLA restriction.

The germline CDR1 and CDR2 sequences are SEHNR and FQNEAQ (reference sequence). This CDR3 has 17 residues. J gave up 7 bases and V 6 bases, and 13 bases lay outside the gene matches. This chain links TRBV7-9 with TRBJ1-4, with 11 nucleotides matching TRBD1. The receptor was isolated from a male donor in good health and CMV-seronegative. Sequencing was done on a sample of PBMCs. The CDR3 sequence is CASRPPWDRGEGEKLFF. As DNA, the CDR3 is TGTGCCAGCAGACCACCCTGGGACAGGGGGGAGGGTGAAAAACTGTTTTTT. Together with reference TRBV7-9 and TRBJ1-4, the CDR3 gives the full variable domain: DTGVSQNPRHKITKRGQNVTFRCDPISEHNRLYWYRQTLGQGPEFLTYFQNEAQLEKSRLLSDRFSAERPKGSFSTLEIQRTEQGDSAMYLCASRPPWDRGEGEKLFFGSGTQLSVL.